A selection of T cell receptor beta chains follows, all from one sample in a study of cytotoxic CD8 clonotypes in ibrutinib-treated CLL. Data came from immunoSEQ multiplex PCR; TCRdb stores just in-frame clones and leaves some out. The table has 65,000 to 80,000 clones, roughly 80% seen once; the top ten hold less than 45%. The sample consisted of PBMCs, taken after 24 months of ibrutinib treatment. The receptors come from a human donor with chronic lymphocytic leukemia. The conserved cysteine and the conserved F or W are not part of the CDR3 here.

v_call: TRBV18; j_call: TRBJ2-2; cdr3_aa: ASSPSRGGLTGELF
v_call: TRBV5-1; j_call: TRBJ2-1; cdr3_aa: ASSAGLAAINEQF
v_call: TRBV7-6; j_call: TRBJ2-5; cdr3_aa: ASSLVGVQETQY
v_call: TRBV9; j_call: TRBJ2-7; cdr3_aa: ASSPGLALEQY
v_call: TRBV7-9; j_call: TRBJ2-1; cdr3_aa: ASSSRRLAGVHNEQF
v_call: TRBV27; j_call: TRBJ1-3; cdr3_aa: ASRTLSGNTIY
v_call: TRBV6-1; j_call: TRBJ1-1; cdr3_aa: ASSVGFWDTEAF
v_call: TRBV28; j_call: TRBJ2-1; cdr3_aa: ASSLQTSGRFNEQF
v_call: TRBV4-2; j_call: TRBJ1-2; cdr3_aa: ASSQKRDSYGYT
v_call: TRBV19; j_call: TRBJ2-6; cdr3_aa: ASSTAGTASSGANVLT
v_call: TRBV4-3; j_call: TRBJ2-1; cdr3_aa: ASSHSGRGSYNEQF
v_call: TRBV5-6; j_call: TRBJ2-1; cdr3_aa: ASSPVGSYNEQF
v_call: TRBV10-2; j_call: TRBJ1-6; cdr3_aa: ASRTQGRESPLH
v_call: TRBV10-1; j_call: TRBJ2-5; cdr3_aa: ASSEGETGRGETQY
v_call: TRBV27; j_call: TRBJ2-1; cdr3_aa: ASSGTSGNNEQF